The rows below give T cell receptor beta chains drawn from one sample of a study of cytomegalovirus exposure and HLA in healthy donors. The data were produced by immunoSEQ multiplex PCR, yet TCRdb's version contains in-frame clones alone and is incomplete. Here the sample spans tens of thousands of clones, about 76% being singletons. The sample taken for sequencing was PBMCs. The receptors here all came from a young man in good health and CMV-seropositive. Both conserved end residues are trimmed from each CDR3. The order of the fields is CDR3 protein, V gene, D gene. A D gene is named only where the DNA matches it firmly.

cdr3_aa: ASSPMVPGGGEKLF; v_call: TRBV9; d_call: NA
cdr3_aa: AIYRDRGTLYQETQY; v_call: TRBV2; d_call: TRBD1
cdr3_aa: ASSLGQVSYEQY; v_call: TRBV5-1; d_call: NA
cdr3_aa: ASRTTSGGGADGYT; v_call: TRBV7-9; d_call: NA
cdr3_aa: AITPTELNTEAF; v_call: TRBV10-3; d_call: NA
cdr3_aa: ASSQVGGGGDKLF; v_call: TRBV4-3; d_call: NA
cdr3_aa: ATSPSLGTGGARSGANVLT; v_call: TRBV15; d_call: TRBD1
cdr3_aa: ASSVGQVGDTQY; v_call: TRBV2; d_call: TRBD1
cdr3_aa: ASSLERGDSYEQY; v_call: TRBV7-3; d_call: TRBD2
cdr3_aa: ASSPRNYNEQF; v_call: TRBV18; d_call: NA
cdr3_aa: ASSSSGLLRGLRDEQF; v_call: TRBV11-2; d_call: NA
cdr3_aa: ASSRERKNYGYT; v_call: TRBV6-1; d_call: NA
cdr3_aa: SVTGQPLYGYT; v_call: TRBV29-1; d_call: NA
cdr3_aa: TSSQECPQDRATNEKLF; v_call: TRBV1; d_call: NA
cdr3_aa: ASSFSIAADTQY; v_call: TRBV7-9; d_call: NA
cdr3_aa: ASSVLAGPGGANVLT; v_call: TRBV9; d_call: TRBD2
cdr3_aa: ASSQGGGGRGFSGELF; v_call: TRBV4-3; d_call: NA
cdr3_aa: ASSLGLSNEKLF; v_call: TRBV9; d_call: NA
cdr3_aa: ASSHSTGELF; v_call: TRBV5-6; d_call: NA
cdr3_aa: ASSRAQGAGANVLT; v_call: TRBV19; d_call: NA
cdr3_aa: SVQEGAGYEQY; v_call: TRBV29-1; d_call: NA
cdr3_aa: ASTGPRGNQPQH; v_call: TRBV2; d_call: NA
cdr3_aa: ASSLKDRGSYEQY; v_call: TRBV7-9; d_call: TRBD1
cdr3_aa: ASSLGGTAVYGYT; v_call: TRBV5-6; d_call: NA
cdr3_aa: ASTESGTGDTEAF; v_call: TRBV5-1; d_call: TRBD1
cdr3_aa: ASSESGTDTQY; v_call: TRBV6-4; d_call: NA
cdr3_aa: SSSFINQPQH; v_call: TRBV7-9; d_call: NA
cdr3_aa: ASSLLGVANYGYT; v_call: TRBV11-2; d_call: NA
cdr3_aa: ASSSEPRLALISYEQY; v_call: TRBV5-4; d_call: NA
cdr3_aa: ASSLGLLTYEQY; v_call: TRBV7-9; d_call: NA